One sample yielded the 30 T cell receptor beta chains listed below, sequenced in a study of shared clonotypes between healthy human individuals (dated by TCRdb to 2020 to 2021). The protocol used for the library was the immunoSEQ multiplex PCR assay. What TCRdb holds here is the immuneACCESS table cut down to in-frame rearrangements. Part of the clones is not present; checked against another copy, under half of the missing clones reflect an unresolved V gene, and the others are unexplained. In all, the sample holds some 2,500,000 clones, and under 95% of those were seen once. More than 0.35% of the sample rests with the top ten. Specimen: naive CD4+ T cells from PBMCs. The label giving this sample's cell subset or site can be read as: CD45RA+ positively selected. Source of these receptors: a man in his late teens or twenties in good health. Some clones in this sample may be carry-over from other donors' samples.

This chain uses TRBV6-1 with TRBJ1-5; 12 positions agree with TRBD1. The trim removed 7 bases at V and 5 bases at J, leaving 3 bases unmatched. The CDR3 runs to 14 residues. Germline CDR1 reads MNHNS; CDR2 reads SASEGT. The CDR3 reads CASTGTGGYQPQHF. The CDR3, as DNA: TGTGCCAGCACAGGGACAGGGGGCTATCAGCCCCAGCATTTT.

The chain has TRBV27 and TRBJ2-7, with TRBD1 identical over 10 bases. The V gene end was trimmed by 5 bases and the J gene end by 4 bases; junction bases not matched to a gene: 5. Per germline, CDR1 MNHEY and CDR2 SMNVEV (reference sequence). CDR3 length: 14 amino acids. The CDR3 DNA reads TGTGCCAGCAGTGTCCCGGGACAGGGGTACGAGCAGTACTTC. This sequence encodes CASSVPGQGYEQYF.

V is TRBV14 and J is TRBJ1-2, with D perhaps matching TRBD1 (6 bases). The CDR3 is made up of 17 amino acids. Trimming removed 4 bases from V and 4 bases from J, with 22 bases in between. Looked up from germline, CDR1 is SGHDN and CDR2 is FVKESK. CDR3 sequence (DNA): TGTGCCAGCAGCCCAATAACGCATCGGGGGCTAGGCTATGGCTACACCTTC. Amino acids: CASSPITHRGLGYGYTF.

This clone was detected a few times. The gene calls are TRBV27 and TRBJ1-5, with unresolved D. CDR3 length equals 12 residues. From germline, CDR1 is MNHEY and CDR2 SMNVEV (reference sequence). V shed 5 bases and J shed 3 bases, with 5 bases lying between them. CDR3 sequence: CASSQNNQPQHF. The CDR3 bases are TGTGCCAGCAGTCAAAACAATCAGCCCCAGCATTTT.

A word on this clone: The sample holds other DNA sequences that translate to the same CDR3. As DNA, the CDR3 is TGTGCCAGCAGTCTTGGGGGACAGGGGGGTTACGAGCAGTACTTC. It encodes CASSLGGQGGYEQYF. The chain has TRBV28 and TRBJ2-7, with TRBD1 matching over 11 bases. Germline CDR1 is MDHEN and CDR2 is SYDVKM. The length of the CDR3 is 15 residues. V was clipped by 5 bases and J by 4 bases; unmatched bases: 7.

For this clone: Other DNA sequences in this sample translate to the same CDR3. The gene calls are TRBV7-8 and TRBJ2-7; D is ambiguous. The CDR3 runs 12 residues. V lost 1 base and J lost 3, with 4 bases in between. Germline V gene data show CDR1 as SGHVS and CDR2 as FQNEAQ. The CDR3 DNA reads TGTGCCAGCAGCTTAGTCGGCTACGAGCAGTACTTC. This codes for CASSLVGYEQYF.

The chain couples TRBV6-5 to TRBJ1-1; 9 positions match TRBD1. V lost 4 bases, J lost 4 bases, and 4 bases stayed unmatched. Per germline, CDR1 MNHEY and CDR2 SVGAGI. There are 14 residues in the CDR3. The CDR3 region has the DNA TGTGCCAGCAGTTTCACAGGGGGCGGCACTGAAGCTTTCTTT. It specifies CASSFTGGGTEAFF.

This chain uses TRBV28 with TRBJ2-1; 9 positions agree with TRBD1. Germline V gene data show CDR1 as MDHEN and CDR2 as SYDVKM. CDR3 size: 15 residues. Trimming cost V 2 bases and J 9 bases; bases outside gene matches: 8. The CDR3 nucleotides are TGTGCCAGCAGTTTAGGGGACAGGGCGGTCAGTGAGCAGTTCTTC. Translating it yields CASSLGDRAVSEQFF.

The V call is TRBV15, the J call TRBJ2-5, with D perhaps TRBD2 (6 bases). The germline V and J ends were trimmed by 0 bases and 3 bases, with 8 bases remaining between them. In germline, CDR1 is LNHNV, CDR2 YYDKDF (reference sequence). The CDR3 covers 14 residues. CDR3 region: CATSRDWEEETQYF. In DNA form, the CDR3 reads TGTGCCACCAGCAGAGATTGGGAGGAAGAGACCCAGTACTTC.

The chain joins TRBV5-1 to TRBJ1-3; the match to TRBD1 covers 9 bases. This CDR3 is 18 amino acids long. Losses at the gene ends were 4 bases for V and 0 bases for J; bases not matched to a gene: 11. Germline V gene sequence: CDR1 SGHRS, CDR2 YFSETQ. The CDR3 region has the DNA TGCGCCAGCAGCCCGGGGACAGGGATCGTAGGCTCTGGAAACACCATATATTTT. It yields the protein CASSPGTGIVGSGNTIYF.

The CDR3: CASSFPGTETEAFF. CDR3 DNA: TGTGCCAGCAGCTTTCCCGGGACAGAAACTGAAGCTTTCTTT. V is TRBV7-9 and J is TRBJ1-1, with 7 bases fitting TRBD1. The trim removed 3 bases at V and 5 bases at J, leaving 6 bases unmatched. Germline values: CDR1 SEHNR, CDR2 FQNEAQ (reference sequence). The CDR3 loop spans 14 amino acids.

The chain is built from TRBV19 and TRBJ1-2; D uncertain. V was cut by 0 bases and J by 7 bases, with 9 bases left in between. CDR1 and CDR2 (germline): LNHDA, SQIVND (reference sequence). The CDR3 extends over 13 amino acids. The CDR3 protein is CASSIERIGGYTF. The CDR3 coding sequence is TGTGCCAGTAGTATAGAGCGCATCGGTGGCTACACCTTC.

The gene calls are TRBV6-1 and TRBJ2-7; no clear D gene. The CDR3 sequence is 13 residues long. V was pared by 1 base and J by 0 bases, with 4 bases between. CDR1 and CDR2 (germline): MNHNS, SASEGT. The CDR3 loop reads CASSEVYSYEQYF. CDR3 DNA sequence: TGTGCCAGCAGTGAAGTCTACTCCTACGAGCAGTACTTC.

In DNA form, the CDR3 reads TGTGCCAGCAGCTTTACAGGGGTAGGCTACGAGCAGTACTTC. As protein: CASSFTGVGYEQYF. The chain links TRBV7-3 to TRBJ2-7; TRBD1 aligns across 7 bases. Germline assignment: CDR1 SGHTA and CDR2 FQGTGA. The CDR3 consists of 14 residues. V gave up 3 bases and J gave up 3 bases; unmatched junction bases: 5.

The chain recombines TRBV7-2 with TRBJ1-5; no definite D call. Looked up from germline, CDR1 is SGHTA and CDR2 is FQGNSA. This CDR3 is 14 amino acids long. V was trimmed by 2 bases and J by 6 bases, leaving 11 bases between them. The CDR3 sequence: CASSLIGSGQPQHF. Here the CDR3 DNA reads TGTGCCAGCAGCTTAATTGGGAGTGGTCAGCCCCAGCATTTT.

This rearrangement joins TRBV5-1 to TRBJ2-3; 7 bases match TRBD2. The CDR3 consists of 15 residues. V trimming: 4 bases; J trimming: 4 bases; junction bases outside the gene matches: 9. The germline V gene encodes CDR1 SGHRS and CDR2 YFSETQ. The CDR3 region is CASSIPAGTADTQYF. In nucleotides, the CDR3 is TGCGCCAGCAGCATACCAGCGGGAACCGCAGATACGCAGTATTTT.

The CDR3 DNA is TGTGCCAGCAGTTCACCGACAGGTAATCAGCCCCAGCATTTT. This translates into CASSSPTGNQPQHF. The V and J genes are TRBV6-6 and TRBJ1-5; TRBD1 might be the D (6 bases). Trimming removed 4 bases from V and 4 bases from J, with 11 bases in between. Per the germline V gene, CDR1 is MNHNY and CDR2 is SVGAGI (reference sequence). The CDR3 is made up of 14 amino acids.

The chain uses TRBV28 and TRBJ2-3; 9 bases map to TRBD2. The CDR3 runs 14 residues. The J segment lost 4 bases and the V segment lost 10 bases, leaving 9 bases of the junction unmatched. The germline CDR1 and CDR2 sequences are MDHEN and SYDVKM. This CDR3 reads CATLPSGAADTQYF. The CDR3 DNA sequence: TGTGCCACATTACCTAGCGGGGCAGCAGATACGCAGTATTTT. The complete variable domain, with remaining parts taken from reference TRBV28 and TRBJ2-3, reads DVKVTQSSRYLVKRTGEKVFLECVQDMDHENMFWYRQDPGLGLRLIYFSYDVKMKEKGDIPEGYSVSREKKERFSLILESASTNQTSMYLCATLPSGAADTQYFGPGTRLTVL.

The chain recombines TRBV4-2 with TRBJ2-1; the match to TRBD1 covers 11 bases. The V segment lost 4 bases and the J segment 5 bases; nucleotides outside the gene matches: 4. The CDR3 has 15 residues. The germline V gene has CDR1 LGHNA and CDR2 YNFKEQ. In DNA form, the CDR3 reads TGTGCCAGCAGCCTTCGGGACAGGGGGGACAATGAGCAGTTCTTC. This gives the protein CASSLRDRGDNEQFF.

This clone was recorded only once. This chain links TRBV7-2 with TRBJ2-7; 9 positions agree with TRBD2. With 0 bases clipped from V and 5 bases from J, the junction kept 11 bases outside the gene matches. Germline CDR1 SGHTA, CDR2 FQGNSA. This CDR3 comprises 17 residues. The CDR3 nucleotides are TGTGCCAGCAGCTTAGCCGCTAGCGGGATGTTTTGGGACGAGCAGTACTTC. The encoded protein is CASSLAASGMFWDEQYF. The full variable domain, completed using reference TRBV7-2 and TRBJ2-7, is GAGVSQSPSNKVTEKGKDVELRCDPISGHTALYWYRQSLGQGLEFLIYFQGNSAPDKSGLPSDRFSAERTGGSVSTLTIQRTQQEDSAVYLCASSLAASGMFWDEQYFGPGTRLTVT.

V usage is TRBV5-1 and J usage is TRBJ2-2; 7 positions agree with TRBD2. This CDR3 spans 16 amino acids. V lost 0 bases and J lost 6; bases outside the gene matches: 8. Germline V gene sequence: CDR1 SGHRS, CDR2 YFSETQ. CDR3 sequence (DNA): TGCGCCAGCAGCTTGGAGGTTACGGGAGGATCCGGGGAGCTGTTTTTT. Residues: CASSLEVTGGSGELFF.

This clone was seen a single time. Here the CDR3 reads CASSSDTPRNEQFF. CDR3 coding DNA: TGCGCCAGCAGCTCGGACACCCCTAGGAATGAGCAGTTCTTC. The V gene is TRBV5-1, the J gene TRBJ2-1, with D possibly being TRBD1 (5 bases). CDR3 size: 14 residues. The germline gives CDR1 SGHRS, CDR2 YFSETQ. V was pared by 3 bases and J by 7 bases, with 14 bases between.

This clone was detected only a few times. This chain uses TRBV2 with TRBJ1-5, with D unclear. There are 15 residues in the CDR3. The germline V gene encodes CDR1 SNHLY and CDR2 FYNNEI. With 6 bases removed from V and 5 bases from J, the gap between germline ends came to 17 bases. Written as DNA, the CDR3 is TGTGCCAGCAGGGACTGGACGGTGGCTGATCAGCCCCAGCATTTT. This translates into CASRDWTVADQPQHF. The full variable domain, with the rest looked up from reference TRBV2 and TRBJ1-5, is EPEVTQTPSHQVTQMGQEVILRCVPISNHLYFYWYRQILGQKVEFLVSFYNNEISEKSEIFDDQFSVERPDGSNFTLKIRSTKLEDSAMYFCASRDWTVADQPQHFGDGTRLSIL.

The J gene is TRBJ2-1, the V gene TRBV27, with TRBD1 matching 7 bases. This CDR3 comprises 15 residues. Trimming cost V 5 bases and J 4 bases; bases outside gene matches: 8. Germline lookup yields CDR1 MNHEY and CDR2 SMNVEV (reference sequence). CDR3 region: CASSGQAFRYNEQFF. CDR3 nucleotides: TGTGCCAGCAGTGGACAGGCCTTTAGATACAATGAGCAGTTCTTC.

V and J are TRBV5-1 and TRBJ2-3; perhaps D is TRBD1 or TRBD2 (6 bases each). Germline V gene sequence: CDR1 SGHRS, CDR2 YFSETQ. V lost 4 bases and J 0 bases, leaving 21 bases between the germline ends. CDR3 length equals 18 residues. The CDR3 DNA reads TGCGCCAGCAGCGAGCTAGGGGGAGGACACTCTAGCACAGATACGCAGTATTTT. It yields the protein CASSELGGGHSSTDTQYF.

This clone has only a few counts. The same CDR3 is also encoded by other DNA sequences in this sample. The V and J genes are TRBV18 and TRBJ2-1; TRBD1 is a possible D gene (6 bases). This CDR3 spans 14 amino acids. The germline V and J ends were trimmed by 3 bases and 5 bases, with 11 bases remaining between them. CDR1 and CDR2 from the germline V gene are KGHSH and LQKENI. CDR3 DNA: TGTGCCAGCTCACCGACAGGAGGTGACAATGAGCAGTTCTTC. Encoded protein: CASSPTGGDNEQFF.

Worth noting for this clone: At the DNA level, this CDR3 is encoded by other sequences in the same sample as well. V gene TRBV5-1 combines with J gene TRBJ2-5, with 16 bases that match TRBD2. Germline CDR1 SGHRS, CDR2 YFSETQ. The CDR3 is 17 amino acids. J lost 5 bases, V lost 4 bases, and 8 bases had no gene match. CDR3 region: CASSLGLAGGPGETQYF. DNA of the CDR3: TGCGCCAGCAGCCTGGGACTAGCGGGAGGGCCGGGTGAGACCCAGTACTTC. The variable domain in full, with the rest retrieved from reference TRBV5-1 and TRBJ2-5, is KAGVTQTPRYLIKTRGQQVTLSCSPISGHRSVSWYQQTPGQGLQFLFEYFSETQRNKGNFPGRFSGRQFSNSRSEMNVSTLELGDSALYLCASSLGLAGGPGETQYFGPGTRLLVL.

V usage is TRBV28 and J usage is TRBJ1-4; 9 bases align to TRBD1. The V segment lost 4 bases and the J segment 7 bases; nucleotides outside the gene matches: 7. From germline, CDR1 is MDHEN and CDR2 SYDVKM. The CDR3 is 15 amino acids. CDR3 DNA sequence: TGTGCCAGCAGTTCAACAGGGGGCGCGGGTGAAAAACTGTTTTTT. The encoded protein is CASSSTGGAGEKLFF.

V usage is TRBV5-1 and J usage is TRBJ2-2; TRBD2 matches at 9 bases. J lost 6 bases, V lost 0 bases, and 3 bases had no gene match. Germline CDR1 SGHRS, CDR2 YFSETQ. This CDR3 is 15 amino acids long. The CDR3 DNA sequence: TGCGCCAGCAGCTTGGATAGCGGGAGATCCGGGGAGCTGTTTTTT. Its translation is CASSLDSGRSGELFF.

The CDR3 loop is CASSYSKAAPGGQYF. The DNA for the CDR3 is TGTGCCAGCAGTTACTCGAAAGCGGCCCCAGGTGGGCAGTACTTC. This rearrangement joins TRBV6-5 to TRBJ2-7; D perhaps matches TRBD2 (5 bases). This CDR3 region has 15 residues. Germline V gives CDR1 MNHEY, CDR2 SVGAGI. V was cut by 0 bases and J by 9 bases, with 18 bases left in between.